This record looks at one T cell receptor beta chain sequence and its context. The entry originates in a study of graft-versus-host responses after intestinal transplantation. Study as a whole: Transplant recipients had multivisceral, liver-intestinal, or isolated intestinal grafts. Study findings and constraints: Allografts carried high graft-versus-host to host-versus-graft clonal ratios in patients having graft-donor T cell macrochimerism.

The authors plated approximately 200,000 CFSE-labeled responder cells with approximately 200,000 irradiated, violet-dye-labeled stimulator cells. Profiling relied on immunoSEQ multiplex PCR, and the TCRdb table lists in-frame clones only, not all of them. The repertoire holds approximately 6,900 clones, around 22% seen once, with over 6% in the top ten. This material consisted of alloreactive CD8+ T cells from a mixed lymphocyte reaction culture, taken before transplantation. Stated subset: CFSE-low proliferating T cells sorted from roughly six-day pre-transplant mixed lymphocyte reaction (GvH or HvG direction). The receptor was isolated from a human patient who was an organ donor for intestinal transplantation.

For the CDR3, the DNA is TGTGCCAGCAGCTTAATAGGGACTAGCGGGAGTATGGCAGATACGCAGTATTTT. Translating gives CASSLIGTSGSMADTQYF. V and J are TRBV7-4 and TRBJ2-3, with 14 bases that match TRBD2. This CDR3 region has 18 residues. The V gene end was trimmed by 2 bases and the J gene end by 4 bases; junction bases not matched to a gene: 8. The germline V gene encodes CDR1 SGHVT and CDR2 SQSDAQ.